One and the same sample provided the 8 T cell receptor beta chains below, sequenced in a study of blood T cell repertoires in COVID-19. Only in-frame clones appear in the TCRdb table, and some are missing; sequencing was by immunoSEQ multiplex PCR. In the table there are 55,000 to 75,000 clones, roughly 80% of which are singletons. The specimen was peripheral blood. These receptors were collected from an elderly man with active or convalescent COVID-19.

A few counts support this clone. The chain links TRBV11-2 to TRBJ2-7; 13 bases fit TRBD2. V shed 1 base and J 0 bases; nucleotides not matched to a gene: 9. This CDR3 is 19 amino acids long. CDR1 is SGHAT and CDR2 is FQNNGV in the germline V gene. CDR3 coding DNA: TGTGCCAGCAGCTTAGTTACTAGCGGGAGGGCCTATACCTCCTACGAGCAGTACTTC. Protein: CASSLVTSGRAYTSYEQYF.

The V gene is TRBV5-1, the J gene TRBJ2-1; 9 nucleotides line up with TRBD2. CDR3 length: 15 residues. V lost 3 bases, J lost 5 bases, and 6 bases stayed unmatched. Germline V CDR1 and CDR2: SGHRS, YFSETQ. CDR3 protein: CASSSLAGPNNEQFF. The CDR3 nucleotides read TGCGCCAGCAGCTCGCTAGCGGGACCGAACAATGAGCAGTTCTTC.

This clone was seen a single time. V and J are TRBV18 and TRBJ2-5; D may be TRBD2 (6 bases). Germline-derived CDR1 and CDR2 are KGHSH and LQKENI. Trimming pared 5 bases from V and 3 bases from J, leaving 16 bases between. The CDR3 is 15 residues long. This CDR3 is CASSARLVGEETQYF. DNA of the CDR3: TGTGCCAGCTCAGCCCGACTAGTGGGTGAAGAGACCCAGTACTTC. The variable domain in full, completed from reference TRBV18 and TRBJ2-5, reads NAGVMQNPRHLVRRRGQEARLRCSPMKGHSHVYWYRQLPEEGLKFMVYLQKENIIDESGMPKERFSAEFPKEGPSILRIQQVVRGDSAAYFCASSARLVGEETQYFGPGTRLLVL.

This chain joins TRBV7-9 and TRBJ2-7; TRBD1 matches at 7 bases. There are 13 residues in the CDR3. CDR1 is SEHNR, CDR2 FQNEAQ, per germline (reference sequence). Germline trimming cut 9 bases from V and 0 bases from J; bases unmatched to any gene: 5. DNA of the CDR3: TGTGCCAGGCACAGGGGTCCCTCCTACGAGCAGTACTTC. It specifies CARHRGPSYEQYF.

V and J are TRBV2 and TRBJ2-5; 9 bases fit TRBD1. This CDR3 comprises 14 residues. CDR1 and CDR2 from the germline V gene are SNHLY and FYNNEI. V lost 10 bases and J lost 5; bases outside the gene matches: 11. CDR3 DNA sequence: TGTGCCACGACCGGGACAGGGATTATGGAGACCCAGTACTTC. This codes for CATTGTGIMETQYF.

Notes on this clone: One end of the junction varies from germline; a read error may be responsible. This CDR3 reads CASSQGQQGPRGF. CDR3 nucleotide sequence: TGTGCCAGCAGCCAAGGTCAACAGGGCCCTCGGGGTTTT. The gene calls are TRBV3-1 (or the pseudogene TRBV3-2) and TRBJ1-5; TRBD1 is a possible D gene (6 bases). The V gene's germline CDR1 is LGHDT and CDR2 YNNKEL (reference sequence). The CDR3 covers 13 residues.

This clone appeared many times. The CDR3 DNA reads as TGTGCCAGCAGTGATAAGGGGTATAGCAATCAGCCCCAGCATTTT. The encoded protein is CASSDKGYSNQPQHF. The chain joins TRBV6-1 to TRBJ1-5, with D possibly being TRBD1 (5 bases). This CDR3 has 15 amino acids. Trimming pared 3 bases from V and 0 bases from J, leaving 9 bases between. CDR1 MNHNS and CDR2 SASEGT come from the germline V gene.

The V gene is TRBV6-2 or TRBV6-3, the J gene TRBJ2-5; D not certain. The CDR3 covers 12 residues. CDR1 is MNHEY, CDR2 SVGEGT, per germline. Trimming stripped 6 bases from V and 4 bases from J, with 9 bases between. CDR3 amino acids: CASSPQTETQYF. The CDR3 bases are TGTGCCAGCAGCCCACAGACAGAGACCCAGTACTTC.